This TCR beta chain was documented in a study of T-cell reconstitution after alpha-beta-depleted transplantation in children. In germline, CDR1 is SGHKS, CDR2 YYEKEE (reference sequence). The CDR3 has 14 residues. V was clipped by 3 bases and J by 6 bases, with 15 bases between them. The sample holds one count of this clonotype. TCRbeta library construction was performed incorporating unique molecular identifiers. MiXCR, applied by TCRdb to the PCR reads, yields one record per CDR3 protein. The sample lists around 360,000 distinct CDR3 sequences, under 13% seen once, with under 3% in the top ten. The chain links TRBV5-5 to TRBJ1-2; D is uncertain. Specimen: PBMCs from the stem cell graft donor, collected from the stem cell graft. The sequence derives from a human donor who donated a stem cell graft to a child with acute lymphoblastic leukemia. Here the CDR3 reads CASSWVDLPDGYTF. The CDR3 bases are TGTGCCAGCAGCTGGGTGGACCTTCCCGATGGCTACACCTTC.